This TCR beta chain was profiled in a study of T cell repertoires in cytomegalovirus infection. The V segment lost 6 bases and the J segment 3 bases; nucleotides outside the gene matches: 6. Per the germline V gene, CDR1 is DFQATT and CDR2 is SNEGSKA (reference sequence). The CDR3 contains 13 residues. TCRdb independently ran MiXCR on the reads; one entry per CDR3 protein. The data hold around 450,000 distinct CDR3 sequences, with about a third observed a single time. The sample taken for sequencing was PBMCs. The source is a human donor in good health (CMV status not recorded). Some clones in this sample may be carry-over from other donors' samples. This sequence joins TRBV20-1 and TRBJ2-7, with 9 bases fitting TRBD2. The CDR3 DNA reads as TGCAGTGCAAAGGGACTAGCAAACTACGAGCAGTACTTC. This sequence encodes CSAKGLANYEQYF.